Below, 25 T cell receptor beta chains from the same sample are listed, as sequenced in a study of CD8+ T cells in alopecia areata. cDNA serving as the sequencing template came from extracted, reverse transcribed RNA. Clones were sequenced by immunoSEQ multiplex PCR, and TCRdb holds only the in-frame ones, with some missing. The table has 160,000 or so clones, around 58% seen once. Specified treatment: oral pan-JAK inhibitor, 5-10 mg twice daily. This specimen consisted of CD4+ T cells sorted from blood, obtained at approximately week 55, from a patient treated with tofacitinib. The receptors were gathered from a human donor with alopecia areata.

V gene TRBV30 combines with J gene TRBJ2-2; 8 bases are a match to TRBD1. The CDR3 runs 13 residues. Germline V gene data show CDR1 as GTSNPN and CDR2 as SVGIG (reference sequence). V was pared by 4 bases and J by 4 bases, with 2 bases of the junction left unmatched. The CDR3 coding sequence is TGTGCCTGGACAGGACAGGGCACCGGGGAGCTGTTTTTT. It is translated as CAWTGQGTGELFF.

CDR3 DNA: TGTGCCAGCAGTTACACAGGAACAGATACGCAGTATTTT. Amino acids: CASSYTGTDTQYF. This rearrangement joins TRBV6-5 to TRBJ2-3; possible D gene TRBD1, 5 bases. CDR3 size: 13 residues. Germline CDR1 is MNHEY and CDR2 is SVGAGI. V lost 2 bases and J lost 3, with 6 bases in between.

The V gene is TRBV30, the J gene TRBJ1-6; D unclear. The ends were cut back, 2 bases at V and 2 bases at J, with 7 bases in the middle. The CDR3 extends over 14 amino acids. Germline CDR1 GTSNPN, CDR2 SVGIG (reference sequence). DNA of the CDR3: TGTGCCTGGAGTACCGGCCCCTATAATTCACCCCTCCACTTT. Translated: CAWSTGPYNSPLHF.

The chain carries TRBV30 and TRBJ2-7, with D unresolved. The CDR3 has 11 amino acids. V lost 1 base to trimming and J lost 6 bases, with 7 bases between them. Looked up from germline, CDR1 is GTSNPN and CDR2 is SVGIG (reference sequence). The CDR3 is CAWSENSEQYF. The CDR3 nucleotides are TGTGCCTGGAGTGAAAACAGCGAGCAGTACTTC.

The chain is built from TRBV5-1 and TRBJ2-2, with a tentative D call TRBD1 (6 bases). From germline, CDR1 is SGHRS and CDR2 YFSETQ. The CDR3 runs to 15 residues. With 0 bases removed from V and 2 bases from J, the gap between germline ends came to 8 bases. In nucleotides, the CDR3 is TGCGCCAGCAGCTTGGGACAGGTTAACACCGGGGAGCTGTTTTTT. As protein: CASSLGQVNTGELFF.

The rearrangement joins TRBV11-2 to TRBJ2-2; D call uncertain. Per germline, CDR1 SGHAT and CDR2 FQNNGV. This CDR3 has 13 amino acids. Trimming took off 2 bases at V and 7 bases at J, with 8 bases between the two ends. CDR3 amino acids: CASSLRQGGELFF. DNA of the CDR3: TGTGCCAGCAGCTTACGACAAGGCGGGGAGCTGTTTTTT. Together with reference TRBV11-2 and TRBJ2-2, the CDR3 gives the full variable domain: EAGVAQSPRYKIIEKRQSVAFWCNPISGHATLYWYQQILGQGPKLLIQFQNNGVVDDSQLPKDRFSAERLKGVDSTLKIQPAKLEDSAVYLCASSLRQGGELFFGEGSRLTVL.

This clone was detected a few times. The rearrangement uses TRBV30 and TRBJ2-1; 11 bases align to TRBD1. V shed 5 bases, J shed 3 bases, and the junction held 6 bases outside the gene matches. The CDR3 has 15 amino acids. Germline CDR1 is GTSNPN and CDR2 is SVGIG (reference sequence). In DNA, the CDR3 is TGTGCCTGGGAAAAGGACAGGGGGCTCTACAATGAGCAGTTCTTC. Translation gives CAWEKDRGLYNEQFF.

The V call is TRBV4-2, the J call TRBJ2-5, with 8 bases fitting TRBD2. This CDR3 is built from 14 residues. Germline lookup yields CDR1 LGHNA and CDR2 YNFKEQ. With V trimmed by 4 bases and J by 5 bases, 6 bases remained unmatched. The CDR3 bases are TGTGCCAGCAGCCCGGGGGGGACGGGGGAGACCCAGTACTTC. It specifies CASSPGGTGETQYF.

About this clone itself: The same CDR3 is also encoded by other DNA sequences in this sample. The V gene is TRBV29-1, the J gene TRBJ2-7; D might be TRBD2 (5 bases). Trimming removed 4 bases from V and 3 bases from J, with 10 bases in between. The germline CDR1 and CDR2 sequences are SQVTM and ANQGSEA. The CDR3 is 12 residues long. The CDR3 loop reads CSVVGGGYEQYF. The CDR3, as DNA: TGCAGCGTTGTGGGCGGAGGCTACGAGCAGTACTTC.

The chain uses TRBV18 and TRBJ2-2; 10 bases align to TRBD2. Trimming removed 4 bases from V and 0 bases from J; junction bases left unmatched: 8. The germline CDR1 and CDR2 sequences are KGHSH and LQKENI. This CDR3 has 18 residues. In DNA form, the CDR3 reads TGTGCCAGCTCACACCTCTCTAGCGGGGGACCGAACACCGGGGAGCTGTTTTTT. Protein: CASSHLSSGGPNTGELFF.

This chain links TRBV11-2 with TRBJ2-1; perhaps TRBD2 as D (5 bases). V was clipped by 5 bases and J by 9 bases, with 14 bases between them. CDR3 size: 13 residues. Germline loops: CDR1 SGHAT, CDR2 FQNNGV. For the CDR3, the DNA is TGTGCCAGCAGCGGGAGCGTGTGGGGTGAGCAGTTCTTC. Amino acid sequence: CASSGSVWGEQFF. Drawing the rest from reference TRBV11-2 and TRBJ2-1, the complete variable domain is EAGVAQSPRYKIIEKRQSVAFWCNPISGHATLYWYQQILGQGPKLLIQFQNNGVVDDSQLPKDRFSAERLKGVDSTLKIQPAKLEDSAVYLCASSGSVWGEQFFGPGTRLTVL.

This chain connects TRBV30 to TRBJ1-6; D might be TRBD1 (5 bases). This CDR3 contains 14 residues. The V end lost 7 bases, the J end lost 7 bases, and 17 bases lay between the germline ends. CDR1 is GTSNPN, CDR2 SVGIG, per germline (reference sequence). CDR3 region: CAYRQRGVNSPLHF. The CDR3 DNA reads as TGTGCCTATAGACAGCGGGGGGTCAATTCACCCCTCCACTTT.

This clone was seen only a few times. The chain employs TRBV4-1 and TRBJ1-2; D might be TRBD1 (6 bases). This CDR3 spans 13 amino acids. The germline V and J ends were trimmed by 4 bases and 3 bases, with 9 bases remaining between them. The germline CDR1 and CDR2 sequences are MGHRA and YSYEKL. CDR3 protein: CASSRDTYYGYTF. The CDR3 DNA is TGCGCCAGCAGCCGGGACACGTACTATGGCTACACCTTC.

The CDR3 sequence is CASSYGAGNTDTQYF. The CDR3 DNA is TGTGCCAGCAGTTACGGGGCTGGGAACACAGATACGCAGTATTTT. This chain joins TRBV6-5 and TRBJ2-3, with D possibly TRBD1 on 5 matching bases. CDR1 and CDR2 from the germline V gene are MNHEY and SVGAGI. The CDR3 runs to 15 residues. V lost 2 bases to trimming and J lost 2 bases, with 11 bases between them.

This CDR3 reads CAISVDRGQGGSPLHF. The CDR3 DNA follows: TGTGCCATCAGTGTCGATCGTGGCCAGGGCGGATCACCCCTCCACTTT. The chain carries TRBV10-3 and TRBJ1-6, with D possibly TRBD1 on 5 matching bases. Germline CDR1 ENHRY, CDR2 SYGVKD. The CDR3 has 16 amino acids. V shed 4 bases and J shed 10 bases, with 20 bases lying between them.

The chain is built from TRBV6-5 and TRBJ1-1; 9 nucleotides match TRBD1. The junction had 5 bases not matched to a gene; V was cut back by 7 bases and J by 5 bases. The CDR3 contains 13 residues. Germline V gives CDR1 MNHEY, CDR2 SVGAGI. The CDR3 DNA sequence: TGTGCCAGCATCGACAGGGGGAGAACTGAAGCTTTCTTT. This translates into CASIDRGRTEAFF.

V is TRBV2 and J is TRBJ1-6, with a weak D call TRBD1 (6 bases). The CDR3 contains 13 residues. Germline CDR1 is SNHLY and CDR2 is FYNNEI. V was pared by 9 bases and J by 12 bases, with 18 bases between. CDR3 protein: CASQGSDSQPLHF. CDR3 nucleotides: TGTGCCAGTCAGGGTTCGGACAGCCAACCCCTCCACTTT.

This CDR3 is CASSLDTGNTEAFF. The CDR3 DNA is TGTGCCAGCAGCTTAGATACGGGGAACACTGAAGCTTTCTTT. The chain couples TRBV7-2 to TRBJ1-1, with D uncertain. The V gene's germline CDR1 is SGHTA and CDR2 FQGNSA. The CDR3 spans 14 residues. The V gene lost 1 base and the J gene lost 1 base, with 7 bases spanning the gap.

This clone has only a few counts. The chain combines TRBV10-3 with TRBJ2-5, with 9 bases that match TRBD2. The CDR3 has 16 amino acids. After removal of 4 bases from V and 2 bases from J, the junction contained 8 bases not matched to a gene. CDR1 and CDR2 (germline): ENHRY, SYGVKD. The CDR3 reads CAISADSGGPQETQYF. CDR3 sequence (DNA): TGTGCCATCAGTGCTGATAGCGGGGGACCTCAAGAGACCCAGTACTTC.

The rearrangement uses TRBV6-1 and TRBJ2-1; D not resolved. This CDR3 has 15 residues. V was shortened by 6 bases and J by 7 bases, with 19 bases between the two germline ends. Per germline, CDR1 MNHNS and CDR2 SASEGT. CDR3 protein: CASSLDGVPLNEQFF. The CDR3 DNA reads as TGTGCCAGCAGCCTAGATGGAGTACCCTTGAATGAGCAGTTCTTC.

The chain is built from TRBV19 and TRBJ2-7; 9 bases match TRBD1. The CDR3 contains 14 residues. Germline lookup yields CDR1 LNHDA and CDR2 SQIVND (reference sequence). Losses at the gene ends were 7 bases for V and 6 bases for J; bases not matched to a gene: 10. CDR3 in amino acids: CASTPGQGTGEQYF. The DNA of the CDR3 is TGTGCCAGTACCCCGGGACAGGGAACCGGCGAGCAGTACTTC.

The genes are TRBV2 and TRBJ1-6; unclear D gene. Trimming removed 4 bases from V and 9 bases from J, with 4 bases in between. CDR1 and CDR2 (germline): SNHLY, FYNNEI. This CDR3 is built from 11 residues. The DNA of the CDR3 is TGTGCCAGCAGTGCGGGTTCACCCCTCCACTTT. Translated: CASSAGSPLHF.

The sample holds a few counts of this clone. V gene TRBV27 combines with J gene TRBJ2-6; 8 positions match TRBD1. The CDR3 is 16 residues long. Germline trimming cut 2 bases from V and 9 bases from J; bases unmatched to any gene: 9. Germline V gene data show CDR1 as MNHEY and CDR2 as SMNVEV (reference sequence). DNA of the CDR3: TGTGCCAGCAGTTTACTTTGGACAGGGCACTTCAACGTCCTGACTTTC. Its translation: CASSLLWTGHFNVLTF.

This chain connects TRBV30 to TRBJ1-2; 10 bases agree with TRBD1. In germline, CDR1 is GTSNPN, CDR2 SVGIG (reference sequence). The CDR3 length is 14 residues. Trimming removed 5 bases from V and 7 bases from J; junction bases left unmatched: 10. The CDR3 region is CAWGTLTGGAGYTF. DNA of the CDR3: TGTGCCTGGGGGACCCTGACAGGGGGCGCTGGCTACACCTTC.

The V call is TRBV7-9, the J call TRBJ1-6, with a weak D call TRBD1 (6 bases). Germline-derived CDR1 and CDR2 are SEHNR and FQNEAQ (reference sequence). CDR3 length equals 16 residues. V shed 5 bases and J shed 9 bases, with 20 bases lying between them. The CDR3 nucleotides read TGTGCCAGCAGCCCCGAAGGGGGGGCTGGCGTTTCACCCCTCCACTTT. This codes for CASSPEGGAGVSPLHF.